These 8 T cell receptor beta chains were sequenced from one sample in a study of shared clonotypes between healthy human individuals. Clones were read by immunoSEQ multiplex PCR, and TCRdb kept only the in-frame ones, dropping some. The sample lists 600,000 to 750,000 clones; roughly 72% were seen once. Sequenced input: memory CD4+ T cells sorted from blood. As to subset: CD45RA-negative fraction. The origin of the receptors is a woman under 40 in good health.

This chain joins TRBV7-9 and TRBJ2-5; D may correspond to TRBD1 or TRBD2 (5 bases each). With 3 bases removed from V and 2 bases from J, the gap between germline ends came to 10 bases. The CDR3 is 14 residues long. From germline, CDR1 is SEHNR and CDR2 FQNEAQ (reference sequence). As DNA, the CDR3 is TGTGCCAGCAGCTTCGGGTGGGGGCAAGAGACCCAGTACTTC. Amino acid sequence: CASSFGWGQETQYF. The whole variable domain, remainder taken from reference TRBV7-9 and TRBJ2-5, is DTGVSQNPRHKITKRGQNVTFRCDPISEHNRLYWYRQTLGQGPEFLTYFQNEAQLEKSRLLSDRFSAERPKGSFSTLEIQRTEQGDSAMYLCASSFGWGQETQYFGPGTRLLVL.

Only a few counts were recorded for this clone. This sequence joins TRBV29-1 and TRBJ1-2, with TRBD1 as a possible D gene (5 bases). The CDR3 is made up of 12 amino acids. The ends were cut back, 8 bases at V and 6 bases at J, with 16 bases in the middle. Per the germline V gene, CDR1 is SQVTM and CDR2 is ANQGSEA. CDR3 amino acids: CSTRGGGDGYTF. CDR3 in DNA: TGCAGCACCCGGGGGGGAGGCGATGGCTACACCTTC.

The chain employs TRBV5-5 and TRBJ1-2, with D tentatively TRBD1 (5 bases). CDR3 size: 13 residues. The germline CDR1 and CDR2 sequences are SGHKS and YYEKEE (reference sequence). V gave up 6 bases and J gave up 8 bases, with 17 bases separating them. The CDR3 bases are TGTGCCAGCAACCCGGGGGTAGACGCCGGCTACACCTTC. Protein sequence: CASNPGVDAGYTF.

The table lists this clone with a count of one. The chain combines TRBV5-4 with TRBJ2-5; the match to TRBD2 covers 12 bases. After removal of 4 bases from V and 5 bases from J, the junction contained 6 bases not matched to a gene. The CDR3 consists of 15 residues. Germline CDR1 SGHNT, CDR2 YYREEE (reference sequence). The DNA for the CDR3 is TGTGCCAGCAGCCGAGGACTAGCGGGACGGGAGACCCAGTACTTC. It is translated as CASSRGLAGRETQYF. Full variable domain (rest looked up from reference TRBV5-4 and TRBJ2-5): ETGVTQSPTHLIKTRGQQVTLRCSSQSGHNTVSWYQQALGQGPQFIFQYYREEENGRGNFPPRFSGLQFPNYSSELNVNALELDDSALYLCASSRGLAGRETQYFGPGTRLLVL.

This chain connects TRBV6-1 to TRBJ1-3; the D gene is possibly TRBD1 (5 bases). This CDR3 contains 14 residues. CDR1 is MNHNS and CDR2 is SASEGT in the germline V gene. V lost 7 bases, J lost 0 bases, and 10 bases lay in between. CDR3 protein: CASNGGDSGNTIYF. The CDR3 DNA sequence: TGTGCCAGCAATGGGGGGGACTCTGGAAACACCATATATTTT.

Regarding this clone: Additional DNA sequences in this sample encode the identical CDR3. The CDR3 DNA follows: TGTGCCAGCAGCTTGGGACAGCGCCTCTACAATGAGCAGTTCTTC. This sequence encodes CASSLGQRLYNEQFF. The V call is TRBV7-2, the J call TRBJ2-1, with 7 bases that match TRBD1. Trimming removed 3 bases from V and 3 bases from J; junction bases left unmatched: 5. CDR1 and CDR2 from the germline V gene are SGHTA and FQGNSA. CDR3 length: 15 amino acids.

The chain combines TRBV27 with TRBJ1-1, with D perhaps TRBD1 (5 bases). Germline V gives CDR1 MNHEY, CDR2 SMNVEV (reference sequence). Trimming stripped 4 bases from V and 3 bases from J, with 15 bases between. This CDR3 has 15 amino acids. The CDR3 region is CASSSNPGTYTEAFF. The CDR3 DNA follows: TGTGCCAGCAGTTCTAACCCTGGGACCTACACTGAAGCTTTCTTT.

Comments on this clone: Other nucleotide sequences in the sample specify the same CDR3. The J gene is TRBJ2-3, the V gene TRBV2; the D gene is possibly TRBD2 (5 bases). The ends were cut back, 7 bases at V and 0 bases at J, with 8 bases in the middle. The germline gives CDR1 SNHLY, CDR2 FYNNEI. The CDR3 consists of 13 residues. The CDR3 here is CASIRLSTDTQYF. Written as DNA, the CDR3 is TGTGCCAGCATCAGACTAAGCACAGATACGCAGTATTTT.